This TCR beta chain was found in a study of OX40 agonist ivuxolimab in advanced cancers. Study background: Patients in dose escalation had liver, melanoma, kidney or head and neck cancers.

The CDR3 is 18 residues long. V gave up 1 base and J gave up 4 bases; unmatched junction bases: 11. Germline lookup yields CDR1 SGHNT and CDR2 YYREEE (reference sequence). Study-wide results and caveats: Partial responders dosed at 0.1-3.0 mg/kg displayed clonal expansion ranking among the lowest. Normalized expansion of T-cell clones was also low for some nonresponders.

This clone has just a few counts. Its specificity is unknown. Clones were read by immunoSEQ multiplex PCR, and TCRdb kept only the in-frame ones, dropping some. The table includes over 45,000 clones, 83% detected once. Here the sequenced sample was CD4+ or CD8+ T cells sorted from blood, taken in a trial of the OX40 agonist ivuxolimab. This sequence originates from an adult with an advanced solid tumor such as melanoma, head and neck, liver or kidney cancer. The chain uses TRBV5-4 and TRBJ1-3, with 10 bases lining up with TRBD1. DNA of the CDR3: TGTGCCAGCAGCTTGCCGCCGGGACAGGGGTCGGTAGGAAACACCATATATTTT. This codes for CASSLPPGQGSVGNTIYF.